This is a list of T cell receptor beta chains from one sample in a study of vaccination effects on CD4 cells after COVID-19. Profiled with immunoSEQ multiplex PCR; TCRdb holds only in-frame clones, not every one. The sample lists around 22,000 clones; roughly three quarters were seen once. These receptors' targets are unknown. The sequencing here drew on CD4+ T cells from PBMCs cultured with HCoV-229E spike peptides, taken after COVID-19 vaccination. The receptors shown here come from a human donor who received a COVID-19 vaccine. CDR3s include the opening cysteine and the closing phenylalanine or tryptophan. D genes are given only for firm matches. Only part of the rows carry a size: once, few, many, or a class if the clone is expanded.

TRBD1	.	TRBJ1-4	TRBV5-8	CASSPGTGLRAGNEKLFF	TGTGCCAGCAGCCCTGGGACAGGGCTACGTGCGGGTAATGAAAAACTGTTTTTT
.	.	TRBJ1-1	TRBV19	CASRDNLNTEAFF	TGTGCCAGTAGGGACAACTTGAACACTGAAGCTTTCTTT
TRBD2	.	TRBJ2-3	TRBV13	CASSRGLAMGTDTQYF	TGTGCCAGCAGCAGAGGACTAGCGATGGGCACAGATACGCAGTATTTT
TRBD1	.	TRBJ1-3	TRBV3-1/TRBV3-2	CASSTRQGEGNTIYF	TGTGCCAGCAGCACAAGACAGGGGGAGGGAAACACCATATATTTT
.	.	TRBJ1-2	TRBV18	CASSPDQRYGYTF	TGTGCCAGCTCACCAGACCAGCGCTATGGCTACACCTTC
TRBD1	.	TRBJ2-3	TRBV5-1	CASRGPGTGVTNTDTQYF	TGCGCCAGCAGGGGTCCCGGGACAGGTGTCACGAACACAGATACGCAGTATTTT
.	.	TRBJ1-5	TRBV3-1/TRBV3-2	CASSQDRAQPQHF	TGTGCCAGCAGCCAAGACAGGGCTCAGCCCCAGCATTTT
TRBD1	.	TRBJ2-1	TRBV19	CASSPPGDRSYNEQFF	TGTGCCAGTAGTCCACCAGGGGACAGGAGCTACAATGAGCAGTTCTTC
.	few	TRBJ1-6	TRBV3-1/TRBV3-2	CASSQAGGNSPLHF	TGTGCCAGCAGCCAAGCTGGGGGAAATTCACCCCTCCACTTT
TRBD1	.	TRBJ1-2	TRBV4-1	CASSHPETGGDLSYGYTF	TGCGCCAGCAGCCACCCCGAGACAGGGGGCGATTTGTCCTATGGCTACACCTTC
TRBD1	.	TRBJ1-4	TRBV5-4	CASSPGDSPEKLFF	TGTGCCAGCAGCCCGGGGGACAGTCCGGAAAAACTGTTTTTT
.	.	TRBJ2-3	TRBV14	CASSRQERTDTQYF	TGTGCCAGCAGCCGACAGGAACGCACAGATACGCAGTATTTT
.	.	TRBJ2-3	TRBV6-1	CASSVGQWDGTDTQYF	TGTGCCAGCAGTGTCGGTCAGTGGGATGGGACAGATACGCAGTATTTT
.	.	TRBJ2-6	TRBV18	CASSPGPRSGANVLTF	TGTGCCAGCTCACCTGGTCCGCGCTCTGGGGCCAACGTCCTGACTTTC
TRBD1	once	TRBJ1-5	TRBV3-1/TRBV3-2	CASSQDPTGFGNQPQHF	TGTGCCAGCAGCCAAGATCCGACAGGGTTTGGAAATCAGCCCCAGCATTTT
TRBD1	.	TRBJ1-6	TRBV9	CASSVDLGDRVNSPLHF	TGTGCCAGCAGCGTAGATCTCGGGGACAGGGTCAATTCACCCCTCCACTTT
.	.	TRBJ1-2	TRBV10-3	CAISERNYGYTF	TGTGCCATCAGTGAACGAAACTATGGCTACACCTTC
.	once	TRBJ1-5	TRBV27	CASSFWGDNQPQHF	TGTGCCAGCAGTTTCTGGGGAGACAATCAGCCCCAGCATTTT
TRBD1	.	TRBJ2-3	TRBV5-1	CASSWGTGNNPDTQYF	TGCGCCAGCAGCTGGGGGACAGGGAATAATCCAGATACGCAGTATTTT
.	.	TRBJ2-5	TRBV2	CASSELGTQYF	TGTGCCAGCAGTGAATTGGGGACCCAGTACTTC
TRBD2	once	TRBJ2-1	TRBV11-2	CASSFHQIAGANEQFF	TGTGCCAGCAGCTTCCACCAAATAGCGGGAGCCAATGAGCAGTTCTTC
.	.	TRBJ2-3	TRBV2	CASSKELADTQYF	TGTGCCAGCAGTAAAGAACTAGCAGATACGCAGTATTTT
TRBD2	once	TRBJ2-3	TRBV5-1	CASSPLRSGGTDTQYF	TGCGCCAGCAGCCCCCTGCGTTCGGGGGGAACAGATACGCAGTATTTT
.	.	TRBJ2-1	TRBV24-1	CATSGTENYNEQFF	TGTGCCACCAGTGGGACCGAGAACTACAATGAGCAGTTCTTC
TRBD1	once	TRBJ1-4	TRBV7-4	CASSLQPDRVQKLFF	TGTGCCAGCAGTTTACAACCGGACAGGGTTCAAAAACTGTTTTTT
.	.	TRBJ2-1	TRBV7-2	CASSRGLSINEQFF	TGTGCCAGCAGCCGTGGGCTTTCAATCAATGAGCAGTTCTTC
.	.	TRBJ2-6	TRBV7-6	CASSLAGAPGANVLTF	TGTGCCAGCAGCTTAGCGGGCGCCCCTGGGGCCAACGTCCTGACTTTC
.	.	TRBJ2-2	TRBV19	CASTGLGTSAGELFF	TGTGCCAGTACAGGTTTGGGTACTAGTGCCGGGGAGCTGTTTTTT
.	.	TRBJ1-1	TRBV29-1	CSVEVSGTNTEAFF	TGCAGCGTTGAAGTGAGTGGGACGAACACTGAAGCTTTCTTT
.	.	TRBJ2-5	TRBV3-1/TRBV3-2	CASSPRGNFGQETQYF	TGTGCCAGCAGCCCACGAGGGAACTTTGGTCAGGAGACCCAGTACTTC
.	.	TRBJ2-1	TRBV24-1	CATSARIGSEQFF	TGTGCCACCAGTGCTCGGATCGGTAGTGAGCAGTTCTTC
TRBD1	.	TRBJ2-1	TRBV5-1	CASSLPGTGGNEQFF	TGCGCCAGCAGCTTGCCCGGGACAGGGGGCAATGAGCAGTTCTTC
.	.	TRBJ2-3	TRBV12-3/TRBV12-4	CASSFRVGTQYF	TGTGCCAGCAGTTTTCGGGTGGGTACGCAGTATTTT
.	once	TRBJ1-1	TRBV11-2	CATSLGGRNTEAFF	TGTGCCACCTCGCTGGGGGGGAGGAACACTGAAGCTTTCTTT
TRBD2	once	TRBJ2-3	TRBV7-2	CASTRLRLAGVPDTQYF	TGTGCCAGCACCCGACTCCGACTAGCGGGAGTCCCAGATACGCAGTATTTT
.	.	TRBJ1-1	TRBV3-1/TRBV3-2	CASSPGSSNTEAFF	TGTGCCAGCAGCCCCGGGAGCTCGAACACTGAAGCTTTCTTT
.	.	TRBJ1-1	TRBV10-1	CASSEFRGTEAFF	TGCGCCAGCAGTGAATTTAGAGGCACTGAAGCTTTCTTT
TRBD2	.	TRBJ2-5	TRBV5-1	CASSVRHGTSGETQYF	TGCGCCAGCAGCGTAAGACACGGGACTAGCGGAGAGACCCAGTACTTC
TRBD1	once	TRBJ1-5	TRBV19	CASSRTGGDNNQPQHF	TGTGCCAGTAGTAGGACAGGGGGCGATAACAATCAGCCCCAGCATTTT
.	.	TRBJ1-3	TRBV7-6	CASSLGLVRPSGNTIYF	TGTGCCAGCAGCTTAGGGTTGGTCCGGCCCTCTGGAAACACCATATATTTT
TRBD1	once	TRBJ1-6	TRBV10-3	CAIRGTDNSPLHF	TGTGCCATCAGGGGGACAGATAATTCACCCCTCCACTTT
.	.	TRBJ2-1	TRBV7-9	CASSLEYEQFF	TGTGCCAGCAGCTTAGAATATGAGCAGTTCTTC
.	.	TRBJ2-7	TRBV5-5	CASSQAGTGSYEQYF	TGTGCCAGCAGCCAAGCGGGCACGGGGTCCTACGAGCAGTACTTC
.	.	TRBJ2-1	TRBV6-5	CASRLQTGQSIF	TGTGCCAGCAGGCTCCAAACTGGCCAGTCGATCTTC
.	.	TRBJ1-5	TRBV6-2/TRBV6-3	CASSQGANQPQHF	TGTGCCAGCAGTCAAGGGGCCAATCAGCCCCAGCATTTT
.	.	TRBJ1-1	TRBV10-2	CASKTGGEDTEAFF	TGCGCCAGCAAAACGGGGGGGGAAGACACTGAAGCTTTCTTT
.	.	TRBJ1-4	TRBV6-5	CASGKGVSVEKLFF	TGTGCCAGCGGCAAAGGGGTATCAGTTGAAAAACTGTTTTTT
.	.	TRBJ1-6	TRBV7-6	CASSLDARTDSPLHF	TGTGCCAGCAGCTTAGATGCAAGGACTGATTCACCCCTCCACTTT
.	.	TRBJ2-5	TRBV10-1	CASSGQDKETQYF	TGCGCCAGCAGTGGACAAGACAAAGAGACCCAGTACTTC
.	.	TRBJ2-7	TRBV3-1/TRBV3-2	CASSHFASYEQYF	TGTGCCAGCAGCCATTTCGCCTCCTACGAGCAGTACTTC
TRBD2	once	TRBJ2-3	TRBV5-1	CATSRGGGTDTQYF	TGCGCCACCTCGCGGGGGGGCGGCACAGATACGCAGTATTTT
TRBD1	.	TRBJ1-2	TRBV5-1	CASRPGPDRGFEGYTF	TGCGCCAGCAGACCCGGGCCGGACAGGGGATTCGAAGGCTACACCTTC
TRBD1	.	TRBJ1-5	TRBV9	CASSGGAGQGEPPQHF	TGTGCCAGCAGCGGAGGGGCGGGACAGGGGGAGCCGCCCCAGCATTTT
.	.	TRBJ2-5	TRBV5-1	CASTLAGGPPETQYF	TGCGCCAGCACCCTGGCAGGGGGGCCCCCCGAGACCCAGTACTTC
.	.	TRBJ2-6	TRBV29-1	CSVGPQGSGANVLTF	TGCAGCGTTGGGCCCCAGGGCAGTGGGGCCAACGTCCTGACTTTC